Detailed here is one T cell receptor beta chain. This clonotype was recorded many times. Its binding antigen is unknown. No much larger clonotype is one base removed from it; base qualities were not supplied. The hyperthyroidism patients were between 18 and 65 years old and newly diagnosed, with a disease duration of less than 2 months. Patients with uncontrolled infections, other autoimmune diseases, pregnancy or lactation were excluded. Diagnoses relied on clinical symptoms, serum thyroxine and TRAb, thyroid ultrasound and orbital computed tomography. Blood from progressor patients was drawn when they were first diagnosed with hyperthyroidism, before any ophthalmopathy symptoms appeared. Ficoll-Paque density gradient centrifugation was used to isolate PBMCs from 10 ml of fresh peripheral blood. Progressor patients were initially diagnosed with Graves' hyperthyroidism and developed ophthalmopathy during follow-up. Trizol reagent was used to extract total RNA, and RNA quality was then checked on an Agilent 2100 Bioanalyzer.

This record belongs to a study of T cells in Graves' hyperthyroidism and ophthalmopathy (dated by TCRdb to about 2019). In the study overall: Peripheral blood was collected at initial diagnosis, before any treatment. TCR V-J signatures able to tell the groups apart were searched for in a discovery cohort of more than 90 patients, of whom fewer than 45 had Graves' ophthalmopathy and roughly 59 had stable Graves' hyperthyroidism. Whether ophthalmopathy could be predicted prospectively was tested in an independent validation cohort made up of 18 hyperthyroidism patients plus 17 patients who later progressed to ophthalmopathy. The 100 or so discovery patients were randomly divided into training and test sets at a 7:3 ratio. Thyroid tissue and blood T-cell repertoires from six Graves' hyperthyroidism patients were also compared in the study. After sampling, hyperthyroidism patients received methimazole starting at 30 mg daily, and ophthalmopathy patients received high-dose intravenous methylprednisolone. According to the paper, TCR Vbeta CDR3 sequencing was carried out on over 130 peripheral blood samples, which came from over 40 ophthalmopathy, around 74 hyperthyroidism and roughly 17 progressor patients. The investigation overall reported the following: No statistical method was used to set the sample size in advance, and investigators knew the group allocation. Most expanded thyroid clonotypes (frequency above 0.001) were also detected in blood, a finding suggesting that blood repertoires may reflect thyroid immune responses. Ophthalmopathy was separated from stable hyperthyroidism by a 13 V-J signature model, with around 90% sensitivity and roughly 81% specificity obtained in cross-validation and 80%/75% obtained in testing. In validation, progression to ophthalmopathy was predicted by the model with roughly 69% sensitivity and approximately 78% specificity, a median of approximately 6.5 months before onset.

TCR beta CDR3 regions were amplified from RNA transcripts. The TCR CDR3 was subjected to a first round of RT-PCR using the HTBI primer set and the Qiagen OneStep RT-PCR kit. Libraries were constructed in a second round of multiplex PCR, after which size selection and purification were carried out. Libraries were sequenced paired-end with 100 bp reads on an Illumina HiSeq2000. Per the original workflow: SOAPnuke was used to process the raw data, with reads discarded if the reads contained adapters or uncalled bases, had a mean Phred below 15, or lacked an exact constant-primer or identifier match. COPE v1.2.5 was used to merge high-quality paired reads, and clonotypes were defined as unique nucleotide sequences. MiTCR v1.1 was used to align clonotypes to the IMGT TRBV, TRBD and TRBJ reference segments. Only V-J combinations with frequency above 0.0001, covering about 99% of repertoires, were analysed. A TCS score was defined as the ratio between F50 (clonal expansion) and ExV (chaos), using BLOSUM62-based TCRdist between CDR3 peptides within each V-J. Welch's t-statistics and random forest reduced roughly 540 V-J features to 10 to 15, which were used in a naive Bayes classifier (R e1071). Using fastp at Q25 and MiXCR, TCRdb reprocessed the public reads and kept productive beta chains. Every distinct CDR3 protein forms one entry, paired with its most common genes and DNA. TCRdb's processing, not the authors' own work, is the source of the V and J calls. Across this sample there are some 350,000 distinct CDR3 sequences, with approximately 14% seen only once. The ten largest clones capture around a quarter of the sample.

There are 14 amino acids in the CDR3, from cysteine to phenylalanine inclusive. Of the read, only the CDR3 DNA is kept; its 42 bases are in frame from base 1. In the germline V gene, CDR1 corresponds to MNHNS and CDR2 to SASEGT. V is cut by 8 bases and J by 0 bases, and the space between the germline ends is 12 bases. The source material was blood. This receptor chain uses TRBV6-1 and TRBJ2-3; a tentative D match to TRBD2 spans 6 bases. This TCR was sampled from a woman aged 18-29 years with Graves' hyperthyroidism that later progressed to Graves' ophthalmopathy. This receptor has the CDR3 CASRRDSSTDTQYF. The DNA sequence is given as TGTGCCAGCCGCCGGGACTCCAGCACAGATACGCAGTATTTT.